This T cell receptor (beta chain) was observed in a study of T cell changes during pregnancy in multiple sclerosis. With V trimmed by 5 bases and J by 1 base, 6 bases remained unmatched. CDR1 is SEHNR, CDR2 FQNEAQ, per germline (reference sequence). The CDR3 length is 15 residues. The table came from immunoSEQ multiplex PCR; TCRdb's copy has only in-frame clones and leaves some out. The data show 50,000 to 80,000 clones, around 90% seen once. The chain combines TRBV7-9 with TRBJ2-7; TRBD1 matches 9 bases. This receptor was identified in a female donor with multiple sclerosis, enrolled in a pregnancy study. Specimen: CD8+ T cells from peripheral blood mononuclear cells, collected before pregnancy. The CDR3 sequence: CASSGDRGKSYEQYF. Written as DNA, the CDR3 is TGTGCCAGCAGCGGAGACAGGGGGAAATCCTACGAGCAGTACTTC.